The next 21 T cell receptor beta chains were all read from a single sample in a study of CD8+CD57+ T cells in acquired aplastic anemia. All patients picked for sequencing had shown, by flow cytometry, an expansion of CD8+CD57+ cells. Investigators profiled TCR beta VDJ and CDR3 from genomic DNA template. In TCRdb, the reads were re-called with MiXCR into one record per CDR3 protein. The data show a few hundred thousand distinct CDR3 sequences, around 30% seen once. Source material: sorted CD4+, CD8+, or CD8+CD57+ T cells (not recorded which) from PBMCs. These receptors all stem from a human donor with aplastic anemia.

This clonotype was counted many times. This chain uses TRBV9 with TRBJ2-6; D unclear. CDR1 is SGDLS, CDR2 YYNGEE, per germline. The CDR3 has 18 amino acids. V was trimmed by 0 bases and J by 0 bases, leaving 13 bases between them. The CDR3 DNA follows: TGTGCCAGCAGCGTAGTAGCTCCTCCAGTCTCTGGGGCCAACGTCCTGACTTTC. Translation gives CASSVVAPPVSGANVLTF.

The chain couples TRBV2 to TRBJ1-1, with unresolved D. Trimming pared 5 bases from V and 0 bases from J, leaving 10 bases between. Looked up from germline, CDR1 is SNHLY and CDR2 is FYNNEI. The CDR3 spans 14 residues. CDR3: CASSWARVNTEAFF. Here the CDR3 DNA reads TGTGCCAGCAGTTGGGCCAGAGTGAACACTGAAGCTTTCTTT. Looking up the rest from reference TRBV2 and TRBJ1-1 gives the full variable domain: EPEVTQTPSHQVTQMGQEVILRCVPISNHLYFYWYRQILGQKVEFLVSFYNNEISEKSEIFDDQFSVERPDGSNFTLKIRSTKLEDSAMYFCASSWARVNTEAFFGQGTRLTVV.

V is TRBV20-1 and J is TRBJ2-6; 7 bases map to TRBD2. Unmatched junction bases numbered 6, after V lost 0 bases and J lost 4 bases. Germline CDR1 DFQATT, CDR2 SNEGSKA (reference sequence). This CDR3 is 16 amino acids long. The CDR3 DNA is TGCAGTGCTAGAGACCCCTCGACTAGCGGGGCCAACGTCCTGACTTTC. Its protein product is CSARDPSTSGANVLTF.

There are many counts of this clonotype. This chain links TRBV9 with TRBJ2-5; the match to TRBD2 covers 8 bases. The CDR3 is 14 residues long. Germline CDR1 and CDR2: SGDLS and YYNGEE. Losses at the gene ends were 2 bases for V and 4 bases for J; bases not matched to a gene: 4. This CDR3 is CASSVGGGRETQYF. The CDR3 DNA reads as TGTGCCAGCAGCGTCGGCGGGGGGCGAGAGACCCAGTACTTC.

With respect to this clonotype: A read error is possible here, since a much larger clone lies one base away. J is TRBJ1-3 and V is TRBV19; D gene unclear. Looked up from germline, CDR1 is LNHDA and CDR2 is SQIVND (reference sequence). This CDR3 contains 14 residues. CDR3 coding DNA: TGTGCCAGTAGTATCCTGCCCTCTAGAAACACCATATATTTT. Protein: CASSILPSRNTIYF.

The sample holds one count of this clonotype. The V call is TRBV2, the J call TRBJ2-1, with 7 positions matching TRBD1. The CDR3 length is 12 residues. The V gene's germline CDR1 is SNHLY and CDR2 FYNNEI. Germline trimming cut 5 bases from V and 9 bases from J; bases unmatched to any gene: 4. The CDR3 bases are TGTGCCAGCAGTTTTCCAGGGGGTGAGCAGTTCTTC. This encodes CASSFPGGEQFF.

This clonotype came up many times. The rearrangement joins TRBV2 to TRBJ1-5; perhaps TRBD1 as D (6 bases). CDR3 length: 13 amino acids. Germline CDR1 reads SNHLY; CDR2 reads FYNNEI. Trimming removed 7 bases at V and 4 bases at J, with 11 bases between. The CDR3 region has the DNA TGTGCCAGCATGGTCGACAGGAATCAGCCCCAGCATTTT. Its protein is CASMVDRNQPQHF.

This clonotype came up many times. J is TRBJ1-2 and V is TRBV20-1; D might be TRBD1 (6 bases). Trimming removed 3 bases at V and 4 bases at J, with 12 bases between. The CDR3 runs to 13 residues. CDR1 and CDR2 from the germline V gene are DFQATT and SNEGSKA (reference sequence). The DNA of the CDR3 is TGCAGTGCTAGGATACAGGGAGGCTATGGCTACACCTTC. This encodes CSARIQGGYGYTF.

At least ten counts were recorded for this clonotype. The chain joins TRBV7-2 to TRBJ1-2; D unresolved. The CDR3 totals 15 residues. Germline V gene lookup returns CDR1 SGHTA and CDR2 FQGNSA. V lost 1 base, J lost 6 bases, and 15 bases lay in between. The CDR3 sequence: CASSLVPLREDGYTF. CDR3 coding DNA: TGTGCCAGCAGCTTAGTTCCGTTGAGGGAGGATGGCTACACCTTC.

This clonotype was seen many times. The J gene is TRBJ1-5, the V gene TRBV24-1; D is unresolved. The germline V gene encodes CDR1 KGHDR and CDR2 SFDVKD. The CDR3 covers 15 residues. The V end lost 6 bases, the J end lost 2 bases, and 13 bases lay between the germline ends. CDR3 sequence reads: CATSPAPGGNQPQHF. The CDR3 nucleotides read TGTGCCACCAGTCCCGCCCCGGGTGGCAATCAGCCCCAGCATTTT.

This clonotype was seen at least ten times. The chain joins TRBV5-1 to TRBJ2-7; no definite D call. Trimming left V 2 bases short and J 2 bases short, with 5 bases between. CDR3 length equals 12 residues. Germline assignment: CDR1 SGHRS and CDR2 YFSETQ. The CDR3 DNA follows: TGCGCCAGCAGCTTCTCGACCTACGAGCAGTACTTC. Translation gives CASSFSTYEQYF. Full variable domain (missing parts from reference TRBV5-1 and TRBJ2-7): KAGVTQTPRYLIKTRGQQVTLSCSPISGHRSVSWYQQTPGQGLQFLFEYFSETQRNKGNFPGRFSGRQFSNSRSEMNVSTLELGDSALYLCASSFSTYEQYFGPGTRLTVT.

The sample holds many counts of this clonotype. The chain has TRBV20-1 and TRBJ2-7; the match to TRBD1 covers 8 bases. V lost 0 bases, J lost 3 bases, and 4 bases stayed unmatched. This CDR3 has 14 residues. Germline V gives CDR1 DFQATT, CDR2 SNEGSKA (reference sequence). CDR3 protein: CSARDDRGGYEQYF. The CDR3 region has the DNA TGCAGTGCTAGAGACGACAGGGGAGGCTACGAGCAGTACTTC.

The V and J genes are TRBV24-1 and TRBJ1-2; no clear D gene. CDR1 and CDR2 (germline): KGHDR, SFDVKD. V was shortened by 3 bases and J by 7 bases, with 11 bases between the two germline ends. This CDR3 comprises 13 residues. The CDR3 nucleotides are TGTGCCACCAGTGATGTTCCGAAGGGTGGCTACACCTTC. Its protein is CATSDVPKGGYTF.

The sample holds many counts of this clonotype. This CDR3 reads CSVGGALTWYF. CDR3 nucleotide sequence: TGCAGCGTTGGTGGGGCGCTTACATGGTATTTT. V is TRBV29-1 and J is TRBJ2-3; D may be TRBD1 (5 bases). The CDR3 covers 11 residues. The germline CDR1 and CDR2 sequences are SQVTM and ANQGSEA. V was pared by 4 bases and J by 14 bases, with 16 bases between.

As for this clonotype: The germline gene is not matched at one end of the junction; a read error may be the cause. The rearrangement uses TRBV15 and TRBJ1-6; 9 bases line up with TRBD1. Germline V gene data show CDR1 as LNHNV and CDR2 as YYDKDF (reference sequence). The CDR3 covers 15 residues. CDR3: CAASGGTGRVSPLHF. The DNA for the CDR3 is TGTGCCGCCAGCGGCGGGACAGGGCGAGTCTCACCCCTCCACTTT.

This chain links TRBV4-2 with TRBJ2-2; D assignment may be TRBD1 or TRBD2 (5 bases each). The CDR3 runs 14 residues. Germline CDR1 reads LGHNA; CDR2 reads YNFKEQ. Trimming removed 4 bases from V and 6 bases from J, with 12 bases in between. CDR3 sequence: CASSPGTVSGELFF. In nucleotides, the CDR3 is TGTGCCAGCAGCCCCGGGACGGTCTCCGGGGAGCTGTTTTTT.

This clonotype came up a few times. The chain combines TRBV7-6 with TRBJ2-5; D is perhaps TRBD2 (7 bases). V was clipped by 5 bases and J by 4 bases, with 17 bases between them. The CDR3 is made up of 15 amino acids. Germline CDR1 reads SGHVS; CDR2 reads FNYEAQ. The CDR3 DNA reads TGTGCCAGCAGCCGAATAGGGGGGGTAGGAGAGACCCAGTACTTC. It encodes CASSRIGGVGETQYF.

This clonotype has just a few counts. The chain employs TRBV19 and TRBJ2-7; 10 nucleotides match TRBD1. CDR1 and CDR2 from the germline V gene are LNHDA and SQIVND (reference sequence). Trimming removed 5 bases from V and 5 bases from J; junction bases left unmatched: 9. There are 15 residues in the CDR3. CDR3 nucleotide sequence: TGTGCCAGTAGTCTGAGCGGGACAGGGGTAAACGAGCAGTACTTC. This encodes CASSLSGTGVNEQYF.

This clonotype appeared many times. This chain joins TRBV19 and TRBJ2-6; a possible D gene is TRBD1 (6 bases). Trimming removed 6 bases at V and 4 bases at J, with 13 bases between. Looked up from germline, CDR1 is LNHDA and CDR2 is SQIVND (reference sequence). CDR3 size: 15 residues. As DNA, the CDR3 is TGTGCCAGTAGCCGGACAGCTTTGGGGGCCAACGTCCTGACTTTC. Protein product: CASSRTALGANVLTF.

This clonotype was detected ten times or more. The J gene is TRBJ1-6, the V gene TRBV12-3 or TRBV12-4, with 7 bases identical to TRBD1. The CDR3 runs 14 residues. V gave up 3 bases and J gave up 8 bases; unmatched junction bases: 4. CDR3 coding DNA: TGTGCCAGCAGTTTGACAGGGCGAGATTCACCCCTCCACTTT. Residues: CASSLTGRDSPLHF.

This chain joins TRBV7-2 and TRBJ2-3; D ambiguous. The germline V gene has CDR1 SGHTA and CDR2 FQGNSA. The CDR3 consists of 14 residues. V lost 2 bases and J lost 0, with 6 bases in between. This CDR3 reads CASSLFQSTDTQYF. For the CDR3, the DNA is TGTGCCAGCAGCTTATTCCAGAGCACAGATACGCAGTATTTT.